This TCR beta chain was profiled in a study of T cells in Graves' hyperthyroidism and ophthalmopathy. Using RNA transcripts as the source, TCR beta CDR3 regions were amplified. TCR CDR3 regions were first amplified by RT-PCR with HTBI primers. TCRdb redid the calling of the multiplex PCR reads with MiXCR, one entry per CDR3 protein. The data contain about 480,000 distinct CDR3 sequences, approximately 23% of them seen just once; the ten biggest clones take up 45% to 50%. The V and J ends lost 3 bases and 8 bases respectively, with 10 bases between them. This CDR3 comprises 12 residues. The clonotype originates from a woman aged 65 to 85 with Graves' ophthalmopathy. The chain uses TRBV12-3 or TRBV12-4 and TRBJ1-2; D may be TRBD1 (5 bases). The sequenced material came from blood. CDR3 coding DNA: TGTGCCAGCAGTTTTGTTTGGGGGGGCTACACCTTC. The encoded protein is CASSFVWGGYTF.